This T cell receptor (beta chain) came from a study of blood T cell repertoires in COVID-19 (dated by TCRdb to between 2020 and 2021). Regarding the study in general: The collaborator samples originated in the United States, Italy and Spain and spanned the acute and convalescent phases of COVID-19. Subjects who had been exposed to COVID-19, were actively infected with it, or had recovered from it provided the deeply sampled blood TCRbeta repertoires that made up the dataset. Nearly every sample came with metadata listing a de-identified subject ID, COVID-19 status, age in years and sex. Samples were obtained from the ongoing ImmuneRACE study (first 160 participants) and from 1,254 subjects provided by 6 global collaborators. A freely available public database, intended as a resource for researchers studying the immune response to SARS-CoV-2, is where the repertoires were released. Where available, HLA class I and class II types were obtained from metadata supplied by the sample provider rather than from assay-based typing. The prospective study material was composed of cDNA or gDNA derived from T cells, B-cell-depleted T cells, or PBMCs. Results and caveats for the whole study, not just this receptor: Clinical and demographic metadata were provided uncurated, with the amount varying by source and participant.

CDR1 and CDR2 are drawn from the germline V gene (reference sequence): SGHKS, YYEKEE. V lost 4 bases and J lost 5 bases, and the count of bases not matched to a germline gene is 13. The cysteine opens and the phenylalanine closes a CDR3 of 16 amino acids. Only CDR3 DNA is held: 48 bases, read in frame from base 1. Collaborating institutions collected whole blood in K2EDTA tubes following their own protocols. For TCRbeta analysis, collaborator samples were shipped as frozen whole blood, as isolated PBMCs, or as DNA extracted from either sample type. TCRbeta CDR3 regions were amplified from genomic DNA by means of the immunoSEQ Assay, a bias-controlled multiplex PCR. Regarding the original processing steps: The number of nucleated cells in each sample was estimated from the amplification of reference gene primers within the assay. Sequence reads were collapsed and filtered to measure the absolute abundance of every unique TCRbeta CDR3 rearrangement. Productive Simpson clonality was computed per sample as the square root of Simpson's diversity index over productive rearrangements. TCRdb obtained this table from immuneACCESS and retained in-frame rearrangements with V and J assigned. These tables miss some clones; where compared with another copy, unresolved V genes account for less than half of the shortfall, and the remainder is unexplained. That table furnishes V, J and clone size, whereas the DNA furnished D and trimming. Across this sample there are around 150,000 clones, with 84% seen only once. Under 4.5% of the sample is taken by the ten largest.

A remark on this clone: The target of this receptor is not known. Nothing much larger sits one base from this clone, and base qualities are not available.

The sample taken for sequencing was peripheral blood. This clonotype was sampled from a woman aged 55 to 70 with acute or convalescent COVID-19. This receptor chain uses TRBV5-5 and TRBJ2-7; TRBD1 agrees with 9 junctional bases. CDR3 reads: CASSIQTGGMRNEQYF. The DNA sequence is given as TGTGCCAGCAGCATCCAGACAGGGGGGATGAGGAACGAGCAGTACTTC.